This entry lists 23 T cell receptor beta chains sequenced from one sample in a study of shared clonotypes between healthy human individuals. Assay used: immunoSEQ multiplex PCR; TCRdb lists only in-frame clones, some missing. The sample includes about 1.5 million clones, roughly 96% seen only once; the top ten take roughly 1.1%. The sample comprised naive CD4+ T cells sorted from blood. As to subset: CD45RA+ positively selected. Receptors originate from a man in his thirties or forties in good health.

The CDR3 DNA reads as TGTGCCAGCAGTTACTCCCAGATAAGCCAAGAGACCCAGTACTTC. Its protein product is CASSYSQISQETQYF. This rearrangement joins TRBV6-5 to TRBJ2-5; D remains ambiguous. Trimming stripped 0 bases from V and 1 base from J, with 9 bases between. Germline lookup yields CDR1 MNHEY and CDR2 SVGAGI. The CDR3 is 15 amino acids.

The genes are TRBV5-1 and TRBJ2-5; D is uncertain. Germline V gene data show CDR1 as SGHRS and CDR2 as YFSETQ. Trimming removed 0 bases from V and 1 base from J, with 7 bases in between. The CDR3 covers 14 residues. DNA for the CDR3: TGCGCCAGCAGCTTGGAGGCTTCCCAAGAGACCCAGTACTTC. It is translated as CASSLEASQETQYF.

The rearrangement links TRBV5-1 to TRBJ2-5, with D unclear. The CDR3 is 15 residues long. Germline CDR1 and CDR2: SGHRS and YFSETQ. The germline V and J ends were trimmed by 1 base and 8 bases, with 18 bases remaining between them. The CDR3 DNA follows: TGCGCCAGCAGCTTGAATTTGGGCGGCCTGGTAACCCAGTACTTC. Translation gives CASSLNLGGLVTQYF.

V usage is TRBV7-6 and J usage is TRBJ2-1; 7 bases line up with TRBD2. The V gene's germline CDR1 is SGHVS and CDR2 FNYEAQ. V lost 4 bases to trimming and J lost 1 base; unmatched junction nucleotides: 13. The CDR3 is made up of 18 amino acids. DNA of the CDR3: TGTGCCAGCAGCTCTTTTCGCGGGAGCGGTGGGTCCTACAATGAGCAGTTCTTC. It translates to CASSSFRGSGGSYNEQFF.

As for this clone: Other DNA sequences in the same sample also yield this CDR3. This sequence joins TRBV7-2 and TRBJ2-5; D remains unclear. V lost 4 bases and J 4 bases, leaving 4 bases between the germline ends. The CDR3 spans 11 residues. Germline CDR1 and CDR2: SGHTA and FQGNSA. The CDR3 here is CASSSLETQYF. CDR3 DNA: TGTGCCAGCAGCTCCCTAGAGACCCAGTACTTC.

This chain joins TRBV19 and TRBJ1-1, with TRBD1 as a possible D gene (5 bases). The CDR3 extends over 9 amino acids. Germline CDR1 LNHDA, CDR2 SQIVND (reference sequence). DNA of the CDR3: TGTGCAACAGACAGAGGAGCTTTCTTT. Translating it yields CATDRGAFF.

V usage is TRBV4-3 and J usage is TRBJ2-1; D uncertain. The CDR3 is 14 residues long. The germline V gene has CDR1 LGHNA and CDR2 YSLEER. V lost 3 bases and J lost 4, with 10 bases in between. As DNA, the CDR3 is TGCGCCAGCAGCCATGATAGAACTTACAATGAGCAGTTCTTC. Protein: CASSHDRTYNEQFF.

The chain uses TRBV5-1 and TRBJ2-5, with TRBD1 identical over 11 bases. The CDR3 length is 15 residues. The germline gives CDR1 SGHRS, CDR2 YFSETQ. The trim removed 1 base at V and 5 bases at J, leaving 4 bases unmatched. CDR3 sequence reads: CASSLQDRGPETQYF. The CDR3 DNA is TGCGCCAGCAGCTTGCAGGACAGGGGGCCCGAGACCCAGTACTTC.

V gene TRBV10-3 combines with J gene TRBJ2-2; TRBD1 matches 10 bases. The ends lost 2 bases at V and 5 bases at J; junction bases unmatched: 5. There are 16 residues in the CDR3. Germline loops: CDR1 ENHRY, CDR2 SYGVKD. Here the CDR3 reads CAISEGQGDKTGELFF. The CDR3 bases are TGTGCCATCAGTGAGGGACAGGGGGATAAGACCGGGGAGCTGTTTTTT.

V usage is TRBV19 and J usage is TRBJ2-1, with TRBD2 matching 11 bases. CDR3 length: 16 amino acids. Germline CDR1 reads LNHDA; CDR2 reads SQIVND (reference sequence). Losses at the gene ends were 3 bases for V and 5 bases for J; bases not matched to a gene: 6. The CDR3 coding sequence is TGTGCCAGTAGTATGAATCTAGCGGGAGGTCACAATGAGCAGTTCTTC. Residues: CASSMNLAGGHNEQFF. The whole variable domain, remainder taken from reference TRBV19 and TRBJ2-1, is DGGITQSPKYLFRKEGQNVTLSCEQNLNHDAMYWYRQDPGQGLRLIYYSQIVNDFQKGDIAEGYSVSREKKESFPLTVTSAQKNPTAFYLCASSMNLAGGHNEQFFGPGTRLTVL.

The V gene is TRBV5-1, the J gene TRBJ1-4; D not resolved. The germline V and J ends were trimmed by 2 bases and 4 bases, with 9 bases remaining between them. CDR3 size: 14 residues. Looked up from germline, CDR1 is SGHRS and CDR2 is YFSETQ. CDR3: CASSLQLFNEKLFF. CDR3 DNA sequence: TGCGCCAGCAGCTTACAACTTTTTAATGAAAAACTGTTTTTT.

The rearrangement links TRBV5-1 to TRBJ2-5, with 12 bases that match TRBD2. V lost 0 bases to trimming and J lost 5 bases; unmatched junction nucleotides: 8. CDR1 SGHRS and CDR2 YFSETQ come from the germline V gene. CDR3 length equals 17 residues. CDR3 sequence (DNA): TGCGCCAGCAGCTTGGGTCGTCTAGCGGGAGGGTTGGAGACCCAGTACTTC. Translation gives CASSLGRLAGGLETQYF.

This chain connects TRBV11-3 to TRBJ2-5, with D possibly being TRBD1 or TRBD2 (5 bases each). The germline V gene encodes CDR1 SGHNT and CDR2 YENEEA. The germline V and J ends were trimmed by 4 bases and 2 bases, with 8 bases remaining between them. CDR3 length: 13 residues. DNA for the CDR3: TGTGCCAGCAGCTCCGGGGCACAAGAGACCCAGTACTTC. Amino acids: CASSSGAQETQYF.

This chain uses TRBV19 with TRBJ2-2; 11 nucleotides line up with TRBD1. Germline CDR1 LNHDA, CDR2 SQIVND (reference sequence). The length of the CDR3 is 13 residues. With V trimmed by 10 bases and J by 7 bases, 5 bases remained unmatched. As DNA, the CDR3 is TGTGCCACTGGACAGGGGGCGGTCGGGGAGCTGTTTTTT. It encodes CATGQGAVGELFF.

The table lists this clone with a count of one. The V gene is TRBV19, the J gene TRBJ2-5; D is perhaps TRBD1 (6 bases). The V and J ends lost 4 bases and 3 bases respectively, with 9 bases between them. The CDR3 totals 13 residues. Germline lookup yields CDR1 LNHDA and CDR2 SQIVND (reference sequence). CDR3 DNA sequence: TGTGCCAGTAGTACACGGACAGAAGAGACCCAGTACTTC. It codes for CASSTRTEETQYF.

V and J are TRBV28 and TRBJ2-7; D unresolved. The CDR3 is 14 residues long. V was shortened by 2 bases and J by 9 bases, with 17 bases between the two germline ends. Germline V gene data show CDR1 as MDHEN and CDR2 as SYDVKM. CDR3 bases: TGTGCCAGCAGTTTAATTCGGCCAAGTGATGGGCAGTACTTC. Translated: CASSLIRPSDGQYF. The full variable domain, in which reference TRBV28 and TRBJ2-7 provide the parts outside the CDR3, is DVKVTQSSRYLVKRTGEKVFLECVQDMDHENMFWYRQDPGLGLRLIYFSYDVKMKEKGDIPEGYSVSREKKERFSLILESASTNQTSMYLCASSLIRPSDGQYFGPGTRLTVT.

The chain recombines TRBV19 with TRBJ2-7; D is unresolved. CDR3 length: 13 residues. Germline values: CDR1 LNHDA, CDR2 SQIVND (reference sequence). V gave up 9 bases and J gave up 0 bases, with 12 bases separating them. As DNA, the CDR3 is TGTGCCAGCTCTGACCGCCCCTCCTACGAGCAGTACTTC. Amino acid sequence: CASSDRPSYEQYF.

V usage is TRBV5-1 and J usage is TRBJ1-1; the D is unclear. The CDR3 sequence is 14 residues long. With 0 bases removed from V and 0 bases from J, the gap between germline ends came to 6 bases. CDR1 is SGHRS, CDR2 YFSETQ, per germline. CDR3 bases: TGCGCCAGCAGCTTGGTTCGGGTGAACACTGAAGCTTTCTTT. Translation: CASSLVRVNTEAFF. The full variable domain, completed using reference TRBV5-1 and TRBJ1-1, is KAGVTQTPRYLIKTRGQQVTLSCSPISGHRSVSWYQQTPGQGLQFLFEYFSETQRNKGNFPGRFSGRQFSNSRSEMNVSTLELGDSALYLCASSLVRVNTEAFFGQGTRLTVV.

The chain recombines TRBV27 with TRBJ2-5; D remains unclear. The CDR3 has 13 amino acids. CDR1 MNHEY and CDR2 SMNVEV come from the germline V gene (reference sequence). V was pared by 6 bases and J by 5 bases, with 13 bases between. The CDR3 DNA sequence: TGTGCCAGCAGGGTCCTCCCGGCGGAGACCCAGTACTTC. Translated: CASRVLPAETQYF.

The chain couples TRBV7-2 to TRBJ2-7; D is perhaps TRBD2 (6 bases). CDR3 size: 14 residues. The V end was cut by 1 base, the J end by 5 bases, with 12 bases between. Germline assignment: CDR1 SGHTA and CDR2 FQGNSA. The CDR3 is CASSLVSRDDEQYF. CDR3 DNA: TGTGCCAGCAGCTTAGTTTCGCGGGACGACGAGCAGTACTTC.

This clone was seen once. The chain uses TRBV5-1 and TRBJ1-1, with D possibly matching TRBD1 (6 bases). V shed 2 bases and J shed 3 bases, with 11 bases lying between them. Per germline, CDR1 SGHRS and CDR2 YFSETQ. The CDR3 is 14 residues long. The CDR3 here is CASSLRGADTEAFF. The CDR3 DNA is TGCGCCAGCAGCTTACGGGGGGCAGACACTGAAGCTTTCTTT.

The chain links TRBV5-1 to TRBJ2-7, with no clear D. Germline V gene sequence: CDR1 SGHRS, CDR2 YFSETQ. Trimming took off 1 base at V and 3 bases at J, with 11 bases between the two ends. This CDR3 has 14 residues. The CDR3 DNA reads TGCGCCAGCAGCTTGTCTGGGTTCAGCTACGAGCAGTACTTC. Translated, it gives CASSLSGFSYEQYF.

The J gene is TRBJ2-7, the V gene TRBV6-4; 8 nucleotides line up with TRBD2. V gave up 6 bases and J gave up 5 bases; unmatched junction bases: 12. The CDR3 spans 15 residues. From germline, CDR1 is MRHNA and CDR2 SNTAGT. CDR3 region: CASSASAGAWDEQYF. The CDR3 DNA sequence: TGTGCCAGCAGCGCCTCAGCGGGAGCGTGGGACGAGCAGTACTTC.